These 8 T cell receptor beta chains were sequenced from one sample in a study of OX40 agonist ivuxolimab in advanced cancers. Profiling relied on immunoSEQ multiplex PCR, and the TCRdb table lists in-frame clones only, not all of them. The repertoire holds 56,000 or so clones, roughly 82% seen once, with less than 5% in the top ten. The input for sequencing was CD4+ or CD8+ T cells sorted from blood, taken in a trial of the OX40 agonist ivuxolimab. Every receptor here comes from an adult with an advanced solid tumor such as melanoma, head and neck, liver or kidney cancer.

The chain carries TRBV27 and TRBJ2-5, with D possibly TRBD2 on 5 matching bases. The CDR3 runs 13 residues. Trimming took off 4 bases at V and 4 bases at J, with 10 bases between the two ends. Germline assignment: CDR1 MNHEY and CDR2 SMNVEV (reference sequence). The CDR3 reads CASSSGGLETQYF. CDR3 nucleotides: TGTGCCAGCAGTTCTGGCGGGTTAGAGACCCAGTACTTC.

This chain connects TRBV6-6 to TRBJ2-7; 11 bases align to TRBD1. CDR3 size: 14 residues. Germline-derived CDR1 and CDR2 are MNHNY and SVGAGI (reference sequence). Unmatched junction bases numbered 5, after V lost 5 bases and J lost 5 bases. CDR3 residues: CASSQDRGQDEQYF. The CDR3 region has the DNA TGTGCCAGCAGTCAGGACAGGGGGCAAGACGAGCAGTACTTC.

The CDR3 loop reads CASTQWKSYNSPLHF. CDR3 nucleotides: TGTGCCAGCACCCAATGGAAGTCCTATAATTCACCCCTCCACTTT. V is TRBV7-8 and J is TRBJ1-6; D is ambiguous. CDR1 is SGHVS and CDR2 is FQNEAQ in the germline V gene. The V gene lost 7 bases and the J gene lost 1 base, with 11 bases spanning the gap. This CDR3 region has 15 residues.

CDR3 residues: CASRRGGRSNSPLHF. The CDR3 DNA reads TGTGCCAGCAGACGAGGCGGCAGGTCTAATTCACCCCTCCACTTT. The V and J genes are TRBV11-2 and TRBJ1-6; no firm D call. The germline V gene encodes CDR1 SGHAT and CDR2 FQNNGV. The length of the CDR3 is 15 residues. Trimming took off 6 bases at V and 6 bases at J, with 15 bases between the two ends. The complete variable domain, with remaining parts taken from reference TRBV11-2 and TRBJ1-6, reads EAGVAQSPRYKIIEKRQSVAFWCNPISGHATLYWYQQILGQGPKLLIQFQNNGVVDDSQLPKDRFSAERLKGVDSTLKIQPAKLEDSAVYLCASRRGGRSNSPLHFGNGTRLTVT.

In this sample, this clone turned up a few times. The chain couples TRBV7-2 to TRBJ2-5; D might be TRBD1 or TRBD2, each matching 5 bases. Between the trimmed V and J ends, which lost 9 bases and 2 bases, there was a span of 13 bases. Germline V gene sequence: CDR1 SGHTA, CDR2 FQGNSA. The CDR3 contains 13 residues. CDR3 sequence: CASNRDRQETQYF. The DNA for the CDR3 is TGTGCCAGTAACCGGGACCGACAAGAGACCCAGTACTTC.

J is TRBJ1-2 and V is TRBV9, with TRBD1 as a possible D gene (6 bases). Germline CDR1 is SGDLS and CDR2 is YYNGEE. V lost 4 bases, J lost 2 bases, and 9 bases lay in between. CDR3 length: 13 amino acids. The CDR3 reads CASSFTGNYGYTF. The CDR3 DNA is TGTGCCAGCAGCTTTACAGGGAACTATGGCTACACCTTC.

This clone has more than one count but fewer than ten. The chain joins TRBV25-1 to TRBJ2-1, with 11 positions matching TRBD1. Germline trimming cut 3 bases from V and 4 bases from J; bases unmatched to any gene: 2. Germline lookup yields CDR1 MGHDK and CDR2 SYGVNS. The CDR3 is 15 residues long. The CDR3 loop reads CASSEGQGVYNEQFF. CDR3 coding DNA: TGTGCCAGCAGTGAGGGACAGGGGGTGTACAATGAGCAGTTCTTC.

This clone appeared a single time. V and J are TRBV4-1 and TRBJ2-7, with a tentative D call TRBD1 (5 bases). Germline assignment: CDR1 MGHRA and CDR2 YSYEKL. V lost 4 bases, J lost 0 bases, and 10 bases lay in between. This CDR3 spans 14 amino acids. DNA of the CDR3: TGCGCCAGCAGCCTCCAGGGCAACTCCTACGAGCAGTACTTC. It yields the protein CASSLQGNSYEQYF.